The 6 T cell receptor beta chains presented below share a single source sample, sequenced in a study of beta chain features in type 1 diabetes. Study observations and caveats: Within each of all four CD4+ subsets, Type 1 diabetes patients had TCRB CDR3s that were moderately but significantly shorter.

For these receptors, no antigen is known. Expressed TCRB transcripts were sequenced because the isolated RNA had all been reverse transcribed beforehand. TCRdb's table, derived via immunoSEQ multiplex PCR, lists solely in-frame clones and lacks some. Of 100,000 to 150,000 clones detected, 15% to 20% appear once; the ten largest clones hold 2.6%. The specimen sequenced was central memory CD4+ T cells from blood. These receptors all come from a man aged 18 to 29 with type 1 diabetes.

This clone was observed a handful of times. The chain recombines TRBV7-9 with TRBJ2-1; D is possibly TRBD2 (6 bases). Germline V lookup: CDR1 SEHNR, CDR2 FQNEAQ (reference sequence). V gave up 2 bases and J gave up 4 bases, with 12 bases separating them. The CDR3 sequence is 15 residues long. CDR3 DNA: TGTGCCAGCAGCTTACGGCTAGCGAATTACAATGAGCAGTTCTTC. Amino acids: CASSLRLANYNEQFF.

The chain joins TRBV9 to TRBJ2-5; D is unclear. Trimming pared 0 bases from V and 4 bases from J, leaving 10 bases between. The CDR3 is 14 residues long. Per the germline V gene, CDR1 is SGDLS and CDR2 is YYNGEE. CDR3 bases: TGTGCCAGCAGCGTAGGGGTGGGCCCAGAGACCCAGTACTTC. This encodes CASSVGVGPETQYF.

The sample holds a few counts of this clone. J is TRBJ2-1 and V is TRBV2; possibly TRBD1 or TRBD2 for D (5 bases each). The CDR3 consists of 16 residues. CDR1 and CDR2 (germline): SNHLY, FYNNEI. Between the trimmed V and J ends, which lost 9 bases and 3 bases, there was a span of 21 bases. This CDR3 is CASSLVQGVRYNEQFF. The CDR3 DNA reads TGTGCCAGTTCTCTCGTCCAGGGAGTGCGCTACAATGAGCAGTTCTTC. Complete variable domain (other parts from reference TRBV2 and TRBJ2-1): EPEVTQTPSHQVTQMGQEVILRCVPISNHLYFYWYRQILGQKVEFLVSFYNNEISEKSEIFDDQFSVERPDGSNFTLKIRSTKLEDSAMYFCASSLVQGVRYNEQFFGPGTRLTVL.

The chain uses TRBV7-2 and TRBJ2-3, with D tentatively TRBD1 (6 bases). Germline CDR1 SGHTA, CDR2 FQGNSA. The V and J ends lost 5 bases and 9 bases respectively, with 24 bases between them. The CDR3 is 16 amino acids. Here the CDR3 DNA reads TGTGCCAGCAGCCCGCCCGGGTCTCTCCAGGGGAGAACGCAGTATTTT. Its translation is CASSPPGSLQGRTQYF.

This clone was seen a handful of times. This chain uses TRBV9 with TRBJ2-1; D might be TRBD1 (6 bases). The CDR3 sequence is 17 residues long. Germline V gene lookup returns CDR1 SGDLS and CDR2 YYNGEE. V lost 0 bases, J lost 1 base, and 14 bases lay in between. This CDR3 reads CASSVGTEGFSYNEQFF. CDR3 nucleotide sequence: TGTGCCAGCAGCGTAGGGACAGAGGGCTTTTCCTACAATGAGCAGTTCTTC.

CDR3 residues: CASSRTQNTEAFF. CDR3 DNA: TGTGCCAGCAGTAGGACACAGAACACTGAAGCTTTCTTT. The J gene is TRBJ1-1, the V gene TRBV28; D possibly corresponds to TRBD1 (5 bases). Germline V CDR1 and CDR2: MDHEN, SYDVKM. The CDR3 is 13 residues long. The germline V and J ends were trimmed by 5 bases and 1 base, with 8 bases remaining between them.